This TCR beta chain stems from a study of identical twins. MiXCR was run by TCRdb on the 5' RACE reads, yielding one entry per CDR3 protein. The sample consists of some 500,000 distinct CDR3 sequences, approximately 15% of them appearing once. This CDR3 has 14 amino acids. Trimming cost V 2 bases and J 9 bases, with 14 bases left between them. These data also formed part of another study, on yellow fever vaccine responses in identical twins.

The chain recombines TRBV12-3 or TRBV12-4 with TRBJ1-5, with TRBD1 as a possible D gene (5 bases). The TCR was taken from a woman between 18 and 29 years old in good health. The sequencing sample was made of CD4+ T cells sorted from blood. Here the CDR3 reads CASSLRGGVGPQHF. The CDR3, as DNA: TGTGCCAGCAGTTTAAGGGGAGGGGTTGGGCCCCAGCATTTT.